This is a list of T cell receptor beta chains from one sample in a study of early T cells in non-severe SARS-CoV-2 infection. TCRdb itself ran the 5' RACE reads through MiXCR, one entry per CDR3 protein. The data contain under 70,000 distinct CDR3 sequences, approximately 10% of them singletons. Material for sequencing was whole blood. The receptors here all came from an adult who was a healthcare worker with PCR-confirmed SARS-CoV-2 infection or an uninfected control (not recorded which). Both conserved end residues are part of each CDR3. D genes are given only for firm matches. Clone size is given for some rows only: seen once, a few or many times, or a class if the clone is expanded.

v_gene,j_gene,d_gene,abundance,CDR3nt,CDR3aa
TRBV7-8,TRBJ2-3,NA,many,TGTGCCAGCAGCCAATCGTGGGGGGGCACAGATACGCAGTATTTT,CASSQSWGGTDTQYF
TRBV20-1,TRBJ1-5,NA,few,TGCAGTGCTAGACGCGGGGCTAATCAGCCCCAGCATTTT,CSARRGANQPQHF
TRBV7-7,TRBJ2-5,NA,many,TGTGCTAGCAGCTTGATCCTAGCAGAGACCCAGTACTTC,CASSLILAETQYF
TRBV29-1,TRBJ2-6,NA,many,TGCAGCGTTTACATCTCCGGGGCCAACGTCCTGACTTTC,CSVYISGANVLTF
TRBV6-5,TRBJ1-1,NA,few,TGTGCCAGCAGTTACTCCCCTGGAAGTGAAGCTTTCTTT,CASSYSPGSEAFF
TRBV20-1,TRBJ1-5,NA,few,TGCAGTGCTAGACCAGGGGCTGCTTATAGCAATCAGCCCCAGCATTTT,CSARPGAAYSNQPQHF
TRBV19,TRBJ2-3,NA,few,TGTGCCAGTAGTATAGACAGGCTCACTAGCACAGATACGCAGTATTTT,CASSIDRLTSTDTQYF
TRBV29-1,TRBJ2-7,TRBD1,many,TGCAGCGCTGCCGGACAGGCGGAAAACGAGCAGTACTTC,CSAAGQAENEQYF
TRBV19,TRBJ2-7,TRBD2,many,TGTGCCAGTAAGGTAGCGGGAGGGTCCTACGAGCAGTACTTC,CASKVAGGSYEQYF
TRBV6-6,TRBJ2-7,TRBD2,many,TGTGCCAGCGTACGGGGGGGGTCCGACGAGCAGTACTTC,CASVRGGSDEQYF
TRBV29-1,TRBJ1-4,NA,NA,TGCAGCGTTGTGGAAGGAGAAAAACTGTTTTTT,CSVVEGEKLFF
TRBV29-1,TRBJ2-7,TRBD2,many,TGCAGCGTTACCGGGACTACACACTCCTACGAGCAGTACTTC,CSVTGTTHSYEQYF
TRBV19,TRBJ2-3,NA,NA,TGTGCCAGTAGTGGATGGACTCCTAGCACAGATACGCAGTATTTT,CASSGWTPSTDTQYF
TRBV7-9,TRBJ2-3,NA,many,TGTGCCAGCAGCTCGAATACGCAGTATTTT,CASSSNTQYF
TRBV3-1,TRBJ1-2,TRBD1,many,TGTGCCAGCAGCCACACTGACAGGGGCAACTATGGCTACACCTTC,CASSHTDRGNYGYTF
TRBV2,TRBJ2-3,NA,few,TGTGCCAGCAATCCTTCGGGGACAGATACGCAGTATTTT,CASNPSGTDTQYF
TRBV12-3/TRBV12-4,TRBJ2-1,NA,many,TGTGCCAGCACCAATCCGAGCTCCTACAATGAGCAGTTCTTC,CASTNPSSYNEQFF
TRBV5-1,TRBJ2-7,NA,NA,TGCGCCAGCAGCCCCGGGAGTCGCGAGCAGTACTTC,CASSPGSREQYF
TRBV29-1,TRBJ1-2,NA,many,TGCAGCGTTGAATCACGGGGAGGACCGGGGTATGGCTACACCTTC,CSVESRGGPGYGYTF
TRBV2,TRBJ1-2,NA,NA,TGTGCCAGCAGTGAGGGATATGGCTACACCTTC,CASSEGYGYTF
TRBV20-1,TRBJ2-3,TRBD2,many,TGCAGTGCCAAAAGCCCCGTAGCGGGGTTCACAGATACGCAGTATTTT,CSAKSPVAGFTDTQYF
TRBV6-5,TRBJ2-7,TRBD1,many,TGTGCCAGCAGAACAGACAGGGGCAAAGGGAACGAGCAGTACTTC,CASRTDRGKGNEQYF
TRBV5-5,TRBJ1-1,NA,many,TGTGCCAGCAGCTTGTGGGAGTTGCCTATGAACACTGAAGCTTTCTTT,CASSLWELPMNTEAFF
TRBV27,TRBJ2-7,NA,few,TGTGCCAGCAGTTTCGGTCAGGGGGGCTCCTACGAGCAGTACTTC,CASSFGQGGSYEQYF
TRBV20-1,TRBJ2-5,TRBD1,few,TGCAGTGCACAGGGGGTGTATGAGACCCAGTACTTC,CSAQGVYETQYF
TRBV3-1,TRBJ2-7,TRBD1,many,TGTGCCAGCAGCCCCGGACAGGCCCGCTCCTACGAGCAGTACTTC,CASSPGQARSYEQYF
TRBV4-1,TRBJ2-5,NA,NA,TGCGCCAGCAGCCTTGACGCCTCACAAGAGACCCAGTACTTC,CASSLDASQETQYF
TRBV18,TRBJ1-6,TRBD1,few,TGTGCCAGCTCACGGGACAGGGTTAATTCACCCCTCCACTTT,CASSRDRVNSPLHF
TRBV7-2,TRBJ2-3,NA,NA,TGTGCCAGCAGCTTAAGGGCCTGGGGAGAGGAGTTAGGTACGCAGTATTTT,CASSLRAWGEELGTQYF
TRBV7-9,TRBJ2-5,NA,NA,TGTGCCAGCAGCTCACCGTCCCTTCCCACAGAGACCCAGTACTTC,CASSSPSLPTETQYF
TRBV6-5,TRBJ2-1,TRBD2,NA,TGTGCCAGCAGTTACGCTGGACTAGCGGGCGATGAGCAGTTCTTC,CASSYAGLAGDEQFF
TRBV12-5,TRBJ1-5,NA,NA,TGTGCTAGTGGTTTGGTACTGGGCAATCAGCCCCAGCATTTT,CASGLVLGNQPQHF
TRBV5-5,TRBJ2-1,TRBD1,many,TGTGCCAGCAGCTTGGCGGGACAGGTGTACAATGAGCAGTTCTTC,CASSLAGQVYNEQFF
TRBV20-1,TRBJ2-3,TRBD2,few,TGCAGTGCTAGTCGGGTACTAGCGGAAATTACAGATACGCAGTATTTT,CSASRVLAEITDTQYF
TRBV20-1,TRBJ2-1,NA,NA,TGCAGTGCTCCGTACTACGACTACAATGAGCAGTTCTTC,CSAPYYDYNEQFF
TRBV5-8,TRBJ2-5,NA,NA,TGTGCCAGCAGCTTGTGGTCAGGACAAGAGACCCAGTACTTC,CASSLWSGQETQYF
TRBV2,TRBJ2-1,TRBD2,few,TGTGCCAGCTCAGGACTAGCGGGGGTGAATGAGCAGTTCTTC,CASSGLAGVNEQFF
TRBV3-1,TRBJ2-7,NA,many,TGTGCCAGCAGACAAGGGAACGAGCAGTACTTC,CASRQGNEQYF
TRBV7-9,TRBJ2-3,TRBD2,many,TGTGCCAGCAGCTTAGTCACGGGAGGGCTAGATACGCAGTATTTT,CASSLVTGGLDTQYF
TRBV24-1,TRBJ2-1,NA,NA,TGTGCCACCAGTGATTTCCTCGGTGAGCAGTTCTTC,CATSDFLGEQFF
TRBV27,TRBJ1-2,NA,many,TGTGCCAGCAGTTCGGGTCTTGGAGGAGGCTACACCTTC,CASSSGLGGGYTF
TRBV4-1,TRBJ1-1,NA,many,TGCGCCAGCAGCCAGCTGGGGGTCACTGAAGCTTTCTTT,CASSQLGVTEAFF
TRBV11-2,TRBJ2-3,TRBD2,NA,TGTGCCAGCAGCCAGAGGGACTACGGATCCTCGTGGGATACGCAGTATTTT,CASSQRDYGSSWDTQYF
TRBV6-1,TRBJ1-4,NA,NA,TGTGCCAGCAGTGAACTTGGCGGGGGCCGGGGCGAAAAACTGTTTTTT,CASSELGGGRGEKLFF
TRBV10-3,TRBJ2-3,NA,NA,TGTGCCATCAGTGAGGGGAGCACCACAGATACGCAGTATTTT,CAISEGSTTDTQYF
TRBV12-3/TRBV12-4,TRBJ2-1,NA,many,TGTGCCAGCAGTGGTCTCGGGAGCTCCTACAATGAGCAGTTCTTC,CASSGLGSSYNEQFF
TRBV10-3,TRBJ2-5,TRBD2,once,TGTGCCATCAGTGAGTCGGCGGGGGAAGAGACCCAGTACTTC,CAISESAGEETQYF
TRBV11-2,TRBJ1-2,TRBD1,many,TGTGCCAGCAGCTTAGAGGGCGCAGGGGGAAAGAGTGGCTACACCTTC,CASSLEGAGGKSGYTF
TRBV7-6,TRBJ2-5,NA,many,TGTGCCAGCAGCTTAATCGGGAGCTCAGAGACCCAGTACTTC,CASSLIGSSETQYF
TRBV30,TRBJ1-4,NA,few,TGTGCCTCCGGTCGGGGGGCGAACGAAAAACTGTTTTTT,CASGRGANEKLFF
TRBV29-1,TRBJ2-5,NA,NA,TGCAGCGTTGTGGCAGGGGAAGAGACCCAGTACTTC,CSVVAGEETQYF
TRBV7-6,TRBJ2-7,TRBD2,many,TGTGCCAGCAGCCCCGGCTACAGCGGGGGTGAGCAGTACTTC,CASSPGYSGGEQYF